A single sample is the source of the 21 T cell receptor beta chains below, sequenced in a study of T cell repertoires in cytomegalovirus infection. TCRdb used MiXCR to reprocess the reads, holding one entry per CDR3 protein. The sample lists about 920,000 distinct CDR3 sequences; 31% were seen once. Their antigens remain unidentified. The sample in question was cultured CD8+ T cells from PBMCs, obtained from culture after CMV antigen stimulation. These receptors were collected from a human donor in good health (CMV status not recorded). Some clones in this sample may be carry-over from other donors' samples.

The genes are TRBV7-9 and TRBJ2-7; 8 bases map to TRBD1. V shed 4 bases, J shed 10 bases, and the junction held 15 bases outside the gene matches. Per germline, CDR1 SEHNR and CDR2 FQNEAQ (reference sequence). The CDR3 extends over 15 amino acids. The CDR3 reads CASSSTFRDRTIQYV. CDR3 DNA: TGTGCCAGCAGCTCGACCTTCCGGGACAGGACAATACAGTACGTC.

The chain carries TRBV4-1 and TRBJ2-2; either TRBD1 or TRBD2 may supply D (5 bases each). V was clipped by 0 bases and J by 2 bases, with 10 bases between them. CDR1 and CDR2 from the germline V gene are MGHRA and YSYEKL. This CDR3 spans 16 amino acids. The CDR3 nucleotides read TGCGCCAGCAGCCAAGAGAGGGGACGAAACACCGGGGAGCTGTTTTTT. Protein product: CASSQERGRNTGELFF.

In this sample, this clonotype turned up a few times. V and J are TRBV6-5 and TRBJ1-3, with 7 bases lining up with TRBD1. In germline, CDR1 is MNHEY, CDR2 SVGAGI. V shed 4 bases and J 2 bases; nucleotides not matched to a gene: 5. This CDR3 region has 15 residues. The CDR3 nucleotides read TGTGCCAGCAGTTCAGGGGGTTCCCCTGGAAACACCATATATTTT. It translates to CASSSGGSPGNTIYF.

The rearrangement uses TRBV6-2 or TRBV6-3 and TRBJ1-5; D unresolved. The CDR3 loop spans 13 amino acids. Germline V gene lookup returns CDR1 MNHEY and CDR2 SVGEGT. V was shortened by 2 bases and J by 10 bases, with 12 bases between the two germline ends. The CDR3 loop reads CASSYPLIHPQHF. The CDR3 DNA reads as TGTGCCAGCAGTTACCCCCTTATCCACCCCCAGCATTTT.

This clonotype was seen repeatedly, ten times or more. V and J are TRBV6-5 and TRBJ2-7; a weak D match, TRBD1 (5 bases). Germline CDR1 reads MNHEY; CDR2 reads SVGAGI. This CDR3 contains 14 residues. The V end was cut by 2 bases, the J end by 0 bases, with 8 bases between. This chain's CDR3 is CASSYEDNSYEQYV. In DNA, the CDR3 is TGTGCCAGCAGTTACGAGGACAACTCCTACGAGCAGTACGTC.

There are many counts of this clonotype. The chain employs TRBV12-3 or TRBV12-4 and TRBJ2-3; 8 nucleotides align to TRBD2. Losses at the gene ends were 4 bases for V and 1 base for J; bases not matched to a gene: 7. CDR3 size: 16 residues. The CDR3 DNA reads TGTGCCAGCAGTTGGGCAGGAGCGGGGGGCACAGATACGCAGTATTTT. This codes for CASSWAGAGGTDTQYF.

This chain connects TRBV12-3 or TRBV12-4 to TRBJ2-5, with 11 positions matching TRBD2. The CDR3 has 14 residues. The junction had 7 bases not matched to a gene; V was cut back by 9 bases and J by 4 bases. CDR3 nucleotide sequence: TGTGCCAGTATTCTAGGGACTAGCGGAGAGACCCAGTACTTC. Its translation is CASILGTSGETQYF.

At least ten counts were recorded for this clonotype. The rearrangement links TRBV7-9 to TRBJ2-3; a weak D match, TRBD1 (5 bases). Germline values: CDR1 SEHNR, CDR2 FQNEAQ (reference sequence). This CDR3 spans 15 amino acids. V lost 7 bases to trimming and J lost 6 bases, with 20 bases between them. In DNA form, the CDR3 reads TGTGCCAGCACTACAGGTGACCCTATCTGGGATACGCAGTATTTT. Protein product: CASTTGDPIWDTQYF.

V is TRBV7-4 and J is TRBJ1-3; no clear D gene. Trimming removed 5 bases from V and 2 bases from J, with 10 bases in between. The germline gives CDR1 SGHVT, CDR2 SQSDAQ. The length of the CDR3 is 14 residues. CDR3 sequence reads: CASSQSRTGNTIYF. CDR3 bases: TGTGCCAGCAGCCAGTCGAGGACTGGAAACACCATATATTTT. Using reference TRBV7-4 and TRBJ1-3 for the parts outside the CDR3, the full variable domain is GAGVSQSPRYKVAKRGRDVALRCDSISGHVTLYWYRQTLGQGSEVLTYSQSDAQRDKSGRPSGRFSAERPERSVSTLKIQRTEQGDSAVYLCASSQSRTGNTIYFGEGSWLTVV.

V and J are TRBV27 and TRBJ2-1; D not resolved. Trimming shortened V by 1 base and J by 2 bases, and 3 bases separated the two germline ends. CDR3 size: 13 residues. The germline V gene encodes CDR1 MNHEY and CDR2 SMNVEV (reference sequence). The CDR3 nucleotides are TGTGCCAGCAGTTTATATCCCTACAATGAGCAGTTCTTC. As protein: CASSLYPYNEQFF.

The sample holds a few counts of this clonotype. The V gene is TRBV12-3 or TRBV12-4, the J gene TRBJ2-5, with unresolved D. The CDR3 covers 14 residues. V was pared by 2 bases and J by 3 bases, with 10 bases between. The CDR3 is CASSLPRMEETQYF. DNA for the CDR3: TGTGCCAGCAGTTTACCCCGGATGGAAGAGACCCAGTACTTC.

In the case of this clonotype: A much larger clone sits a single nucleotide away, making a read error possible. The V and J genes are TRBV11-2 and TRBJ2-7, with D maybe TRBD1 (5 bases). V was cut by 1 base and J by 5 bases, with 15 bases left in between. The CDR3 contains 15 residues. Germline V gives CDR1 SGHAT, CDR2 FQNNGV. CDR3 region: CASSLVKGQDDEQYV. As DNA, the CDR3 is TGTGCCAGCAGCTTAGTAAAGGGGCAGGATGACGAGCAGTACGTC.

V gene TRBV27 combines with J gene TRBJ2-1, with D perhaps given as TRBD1 or TRBD2 (5 bases each). In germline, CDR1 is MNHEY, CDR2 SMNVEV (reference sequence). The CDR3 has 15 amino acids. The V gene lost 9 bases and the J gene lost 0 bases, with 15 bases spanning the gap. CDR3 in amino acids: CASSGTEISYNEQFF. CDR3 nucleotide sequence: TGTGCCAGTTCGGGGACGGAGATCTCCTACAATGAGCAGTTCTTC.

The chain combines TRBV9 with TRBJ2-2, with 8 bases aligning to TRBD1. This CDR3 comprises 16 residues. The V gene's germline CDR1 is SGDLS and CDR2 YYNGEE. With V trimmed by 0 bases and J by 6 bases, 7 bases remained unmatched. CDR3 protein: CASSVAIRGRSGELFF. CDR3 nucleotides: TGTGCCAGCAGCGTAGCTATCAGGGGGCGGTCCGGGGAGCTGTTTTTT.

This clonotype was picked up a small number of times. This CDR3 reads CASSKWDREAETQYF. For the CDR3, the DNA is TGTGCCAGCAGCAAATGGGACAGGGAGGCTGAGACCCAGTACTTC. The chain carries TRBV14 and TRBJ2-5; 9 nucleotides align to TRBD1. Germline V CDR1 and CDR2: SGHDN, FVKESK. The CDR3 spans 15 residues. V shed 5 bases and J 5 bases; nucleotides not matched to a gene: 9. Full variable domain (outside the CDR3, taken from reference TRBV14 and TRBJ2-5): EAGVTQFPSHSVIEKGQTVTLRCDPISGHDNLYWYRRVMGKEIKFLLHFVKESKQDESGMPNNRFLAERTGGTYSTLKVQPAELEDSGVYFCASSKWDREAETQYFGPGTRLLVL.

V usage is TRBV7-6 and J usage is TRBJ2-2; the match to TRBD2 covers 8 bases. Germline CDR1 is SGHVS and CDR2 is FNYEAQ. The trim removed 5 bases at V and 13 bases at J, leaving 15 bases unmatched. There are 15 residues in the CDR3. CDR3: CASSPRDSGARGLFF. CDR3 sequence (DNA): TGTGCCAGCAGCCCCCGGGATAGCGGGGCCAGGGGGCTGTTTTTT.

This chain uses TRBV6-2 or TRBV6-3 with TRBJ2-2, with D possibly being TRBD1 or TRBD2 (5 bases each). CDR1 and CDR2 from the germline V gene are MNHEY and SVGEGT. With 2 bases removed from V and 4 bases from J, the gap between germline ends came to 14 bases. The CDR3 spans 16 residues. The CDR3 sequence: CASSYPTGLVTGELFF. CDR3 bases: TGTGCCAGCAGTTACCCTACGGGGCTAGTCACCGGGGAGCTGTTTTTT.

The chain joins TRBV6-2 or TRBV6-3 to TRBJ2-7; the match to TRBD2 covers 8 bases. The CDR3 sequence is 14 residues long. From germline, CDR1 is MNHEY and CDR2 SVGEGT. V lost 5 bases, J lost 1 base, and 4 bases stayed unmatched. The DNA for the CDR3 is TGTGCCAGCAGTGGACTAGCCCGGTCCTACGAGCAGTACTTC. As protein: CASSGLARSYEQYF.

This clonotype was counted many times. The chain carries TRBV6-5 and TRBJ1-4; D is perhaps TRBD1 (5 bases). This CDR3 region has 14 residues. Germline CDR1 and CDR2: MNHEY and SVGAGI. The V end was cut by 4 bases, the J end by 10 bases, with 16 bases between. CDR3 loop: CASSSRVRDRKLFF. The CDR3 region has the DNA TGTGCCAGCAGTTCCAGGGTTAGGGATAGAAAACTGTTTTTT.

This clonotype came up many times. V and J are TRBV7-6 and TRBJ2-7, with D possibly being TRBD1 (6 bases). In germline, CDR1 is SGHVS, CDR2 FNYEAQ. The CDR3 runs to 14 residues. V was trimmed by 3 bases and J by 2 bases, leaving 11 bases between them. The CDR3 DNA reads TGTGCCAGCAGCTTGGCCGGACAGACCTACGAGCAGTACTTC. It specifies CASSLAGQTYEQYF.

This clonotype appeared many times. The chain recombines TRBV7-6 with TRBJ2-1, with D perhaps matching TRBD1 (5 bases). With 5 bases removed from V and 4 bases from J, the gap between germline ends came to 12 bases. This CDR3 contains 14 residues. Germline-derived CDR1 and CDR2 are SGHVS and FNYEAQ. This chain's CDR3 is CASSILSGYNEQFF. The CDR3 nucleotides read TGTGCCAGCAGCATTCTTTCAGGGTACAATGAGCAGTTCTTC.